This entry describes one T cell receptor (beta chain). The antigen remains unidentified. Germline values: CDR1 SGHRS, CDR2 YFSETQ. Trimming removed 1 base from V and 8 bases from J, with 12 bases in between. The CDR3 runs to 14 residues. This sample was taken from a study of T cell repertoires and HLA-DP antigens. Across the study: Pre-culture CD4+ samples used around 1,100 ng DNA versus around 200 ng for CD137+CD4+ sorts.

The protocol was immunoSEQ multiplex PCR, while the TCRdb copy is restricted to in-frame clones and leaves out a portion. The sample comprises 75,000 to 90,000 clones, roughly nine tenths of which are singletons, and 1.5% to 2% rests with the top ten. Study results and caveats: A non-physiological HeLa system presented antigen to total CD4+ responders. Sorted CD137+ cells had clonality around 0.39 against both alloantigens, versus around 0.039 pre-culture.

This clonotype was sampled from a man aged 45-65 years in good health and CMV-seronegative. The chain joins TRBV5-1 to TRBJ1-4; D perhaps matches TRBD1 (6 bases). The sample comprised CD4+ T cells from PBMCs. CDR3 protein: CASSLTGPGEKLFF. In DNA, the CDR3 is TGCGCCAGCAGCTTGACAGGGCCCGGCGAAAAACTGTTTTTT.